One and the same sample provided the 11 T cell receptor beta chains below, sequenced in a study of cytomegalovirus exposure and HLA in healthy donors. The PCR used 60 Vbeta and 13 Jbeta primers. Profiled with immunoSEQ multiplex PCR; TCRdb holds only in-frame clones, not every one. The table includes about 130,000 clones, approximately 74% detected once. The specimen was PBMCs. The receptors originated from a middle-aged man in good health and CMV-seropositive.

The V call is TRBV6-8, the J call TRBJ1-5; TRBD1 aligns across 9 bases. CDR1 is MNHGY, CDR2 SAAAGT, per germline. This CDR3 has 20 amino acids. With 0 bases clipped from V and 1 base from J, the junction kept 13 bases outside the gene matches. This CDR3 reads CASSYSIRTGDSSSNQPQHF. The CDR3 bases are TGTGCCAGCAGTTACTCGATACGGACAGGGGATTCGTCAAGCAATCAGCCCCAGCATTTT.

The chain joins TRBV13 to TRBJ1-3, with 7 bases identical to TRBD1. The CDR3 runs to 15 residues. V lost 4 bases, J lost 2 bases, and 5 bases stayed unmatched. CDR1 is PRHDT and CDR2 is FYEKMQ in the germline V gene (reference sequence). In nucleotides, the CDR3 is TGTGCCAGCAGCTGGTTACAGGGGCCTGGAAACACCATATATTTT. Amino acid sequence: CASSWLQGPGNTIYF.

The CDR3 spells CASSPWTGLGYEQYF. The CDR3 bases are TGTGCCAGCAGTCCTTGGACAGGGCTGGGTTACGAGCAGTACTTC. The V call is TRBV27, the J call TRBJ2-7, with TRBD1 identical over 8 bases. The CDR3 is 15 residues long. V shed 5 bases, J shed 4 bases, and the junction held 10 bases outside the gene matches. The germline gives CDR1 MNHEY, CDR2 SMNVEV (reference sequence).

The V and J genes are TRBV5-4 and TRBJ2-7, with 9 nucleotides matching TRBD2. The germline gives CDR1 SGHNT, CDR2 YYREEE (reference sequence). The CDR3 consists of 15 residues. After removal of 4 bases from V and 6 bases from J, the junction contained 11 bases not matched to a gene. The CDR3 is CASSLPTGTSCEQYF. Written as DNA, the CDR3 is TGTGCCAGCAGCCTCCCGACCGGGACTAGCTGCGAGCAGTACTTC.

V is TRBV19 and J is TRBJ2-3; 7 bases are shared with TRBD2. Germline V gene sequence: CDR1 LNHDA, CDR2 SQIVND (reference sequence). The CDR3 covers 16 residues. V lost 6 bases and J lost 6; bases outside the gene matches: 15. In DNA form, the CDR3 reads TGTGCCAGTAGCATCCCGTCGGGGGGTTTTCTGGATACGCAGTATTTT. Protein product: CASSIPSGGFLDTQYF. The full variable domain, with the rest looked up from reference TRBV19 and TRBJ2-3, is DGGITQSPKYLFRKEGQNVTLSCEQNLNHDAMYWYRQDPGQGLRLIYYSQIVNDFQKGDIAEGYSVSREKKESFPLTVTSAQKNPTAFYLCASSIPSGGFLDTQYFGPGTRLTVL.

This chain connects TRBV11-3 to TRBJ2-7, with D tentatively TRBD2 (6 bases). CDR1 is SGHNT and CDR2 is YENEEA in the germline V gene. Trimming stripped 3 bases from V and 5 bases from J, with 20 bases between. The CDR3 is 16 residues long. CDR3: CASSFDGRGGLDEQYF. The CDR3 region has the DNA TGTGCCAGCAGCTTTGACGGACGAGGAGGGCTAGACGAGCAGTACTTC.

This clone was seen only once. J is TRBJ2-3 and V is TRBV2; possible D gene TRBD2, 7 bases. Germline V gene lookup returns CDR1 SNHLY and CDR2 FYNNEI. This CDR3 spans 14 amino acids. Trimming cost V 11 bases and J 7 bases, with 22 bases left between them. The CDR3: CAGRGDGQRNTQYF. In DNA form, the CDR3 reads TGTGCCGGGAGGGGGGACGGGCAAAGGAATACGCAGTATTTT.

This chain joins TRBV6-4 and TRBJ2-3; 11 bases line up with TRBD2. This CDR3 comprises 17 residues. V dropped 3 bases and J dropped 2; count of bases not matched to a gene: 7. From germline, CDR1 is MRHNA and CDR2 SNTAGT. The CDR3 reads CASSELAGGSITDTQYF. The CDR3 coding sequence is TGTGCCAGCAGTGAGTTAGCGGGGGGGAGTATCACAGATACGCAGTATTTT.

The gene calls are TRBV5-1 and TRBJ2-3; 8 bases match TRBD2. Per germline, CDR1 SGHRS and CDR2 YFSETQ. This CDR3 is 16 amino acids long. V shed 4 bases and J 2 bases; nucleotides not matched to a gene: 9. As DNA, the CDR3 is TGCGCCAGCAGCCCTATGGCAGCGGGGGTCACAGATACGCAGTATTTT. It is translated as CASSPMAAGVTDTQYF.

The V and J genes are TRBV30 and TRBJ1-5, with 7 bases identical to TRBD1. The CDR3 has 14 amino acids. V lost 5 bases to trimming and J lost 2 bases; unmatched junction nucleotides: 6. In germline, CDR1 is GTSNPN, CDR2 SVGIG (reference sequence). CDR3 coding DNA: TGTGCCTGGTCTCCCGGACAGGGCAATCAGCCCCAGCATTTT. Its protein is CAWSPGQGNQPQHF.

At least ten counts were recorded for this clone. CDR3 sequence (DNA): TGTGCCAGCAGCTTAACCCCAGGTACCAATCAGCCCCAGCATTTT. Protein product: CASSLTPGTNQPQHF. The chain links TRBV5-6 to TRBJ1-5; D uncertain. The CDR3 runs to 15 residues. Germline V gene data show CDR1 as SGHDT and CDR2 as YYEEEE. Trimming left V 2 bases short and J 3 bases short, with 12 bases between.